These 28 T cell receptor beta chains were sequenced from one sample in a study of OX40 agonist ivuxolimab in advanced cancers. The library was made by the immunoSEQ multiplex PCR assay. Entries here come from immuneACCESS through TCRdb and include only in-frame sequences with V and J called. Some clones fail to appear in such tables; in the studies checked, an unresolved V gene covers under half of the shortfall, and the cause of the remainder is unknown. The sample table holds 20,000 to 25,000 clones, of which around nine tenths were seen once. The ten largest clonotypes hold roughly 10% of the sample. This specimen was CD4+ or CD8+ T cells sorted from blood, taken in a trial of the OX40 agonist ivuxolimab. The source is an adult with an advanced solid tumor such as melanoma, head and neck, liver or kidney cancer.

This chain joins TRBV18 and TRBJ2-7; D may correspond to TRBD1 or TRBD2 (6 bases each). This CDR3 spans 15 amino acids. Trimming took 3 bases from V and 2 from J, leaving 14 bases between them. Germline CDR1 KGHSH, CDR2 LQKENI. CDR3 region: CASSPGAGRTYEQYF. The CDR3 region has the DNA TGTGCCAGCTCACCGGGGGCGGGGAGAACCTACGAGCAGTACTTC.

The V gene is TRBV28, the J gene TRBJ1-5, with TRBD1 as a possible D gene (5 bases). Germline CDR1 reads MDHEN; CDR2 reads SYDVKM. The V gene lost 5 bases and the J gene lost 6 bases, with 8 bases spanning the gap. The CDR3 is made up of 12 amino acids. CDR3 nucleotides: TGTGCCAGCAGTGCAGGGAGTCAGCCCCAGCATTTT. Encoded protein: CASSAGSQPQHF.

The chain has TRBV7-3 and TRBJ2-3; no clear D gene. This CDR3 region has 15 residues. With 3 bases removed from V and 1 base from J, the gap between germline ends came to 11 bases. Germline loops: CDR1 SGHTA, CDR2 FQGTGA. In DNA, the CDR3 is TGTGCCAGCAGCTTCGGTCCTTCTGGCACAGATACGCAGTATTTT. This sequence encodes CASSFGPSGTDTQYF.

In the case of this clone: At one end the junction does not follow the germline gene, possibly because of a read error. V gene TRBV7-7 combines with J gene TRBJ1-2; 10 bases are shared with TRBD1. The CDR3 covers 16 residues. CDR1 is SSHAT and CDR2 is FNYEAQ in the germline V gene (reference sequence). CDR3 amino acids: CASSFIPGQGRGCYTF. For the CDR3, the DNA is TGTGCTAGCAGCTTCATTCCGGGACAGGGGAGAGGGTGCTACACCTTC.

This rearrangement joins TRBV9 to TRBJ2-6; 10 nucleotides match TRBD1. Trimming took 3 bases from V and 0 from J; bases not matched to a gene: 6. This CDR3 spans 18 amino acids. CDR1 and CDR2 from the germline V gene are SGDLS and YYNGEE. CDR3 protein: CASSAGQGPSSGANVLTF. DNA of the CDR3: TGTGCCAGCAGCGCGGGACAGGGGCCCAGCTCTGGGGCCAACGTCCTGACTTTC.

The chain links TRBV9 to TRBJ2-7; 9 bases agree with TRBD2. The V segment lost 4 bases and the J segment 3 bases; nucleotides outside the gene matches: 14. CDR3 length equals 17 residues. CDR1 is SGDLS, CDR2 YYNGEE, per germline. CDR3 nucleotides: TGTGCCAGCAGCCATCTTGAAGGCTCTAGCGGGAACTACGAGCAGTACTTC. It yields the protein CASSHLEGSSGNYEQYF.

This chain links TRBV30 with TRBJ2-2; tentative D call: TRBD2 (6 bases). Germline assignment: CDR1 GTSNPN and CDR2 SVGIG (reference sequence). This CDR3 is 13 amino acids long. Trimming removed 4 bases at V and 5 bases at J, with 11 bases between. CDR3 region: CAWNIGGTGELFF. The CDR3 DNA sequence: TGTGCCTGGAACATCGGGGGAACCGGGGAGCTGTTTTTT.

The rearrangement uses TRBV27 and TRBJ2-7; D possibly corresponds to TRBD1 (5 bases). CDR3 length: 15 amino acids. Trimming took 2 bases from V and 0 from J, leaving 11 bases between them. Germline V CDR1 and CDR2: MNHEY, SMNVEV (reference sequence). The CDR3 sequence: CASSLKGFSSYEQYF. For the CDR3, the DNA is TGTGCCAGCAGTTTAAAGGGGTTCTCCTCCTACGAGCAGTACTTC.

V is TRBV2 and J is TRBJ1-4, with D possibly TRBD1 on 6 matching bases. Germline loops: CDR1 SNHLY, CDR2 FYNNEI. V lost 4 bases to trimming and J lost 7 bases, with 19 bases between them. The CDR3 totals 16 residues. CDR3 DNA sequence: TGTGCCAGCAGTGGCCCCAGGGGCCTGGGGGCTGAAAAACTGTTTTTT. Protein sequence: CASSGPRGLGAEKLFF.

This chain links TRBV27 with TRBJ2-4; TRBD1 might be the D (6 bases). The V gene lost 3 bases and the J gene lost 9 bases, with 15 bases spanning the gap. The CDR3 consists of 14 residues. Germline CDR1 MNHEY, CDR2 SMNVEV (reference sequence). The CDR3 region is CASSLRQQGGIQYF. CDR3 nucleotides: TGTGCCAGCAGTTTGCGGCAGCAAGGGGGCATTCAGTACTTC.

This sequence joins TRBV5-1 and TRBJ2-4; 14 bases fit TRBD2. Germline V gene data show CDR1 as SGHRS and CDR2 as YFSETQ. This CDR3 has 15 amino acids. Trimming at V came to 2 bases and at J to 8 bases, leaving 3 bases not matched to a gene. CDR3 DNA sequence: TGCGCCAGCAGCTTCGGGACTAGCGGGAGCGACATTCAGTACTTC. The encoded protein is CASSFGTSGSDIQYF. Together with reference TRBV5-1 and TRBJ2-4, the CDR3 gives the full variable domain: KAGVTQTPRYLIKTRGQQVTLSCSPISGHRSVSWYQQTPGQGLQFLFEYFSETQRNKGNFPGRFSGRQFSNSRSEMNVSTLELGDSALYLCASSFGTSGSDIQYFGAGTRLSVL.

V gene TRBV28 combines with J gene TRBJ2-3; maybe TRBD1 (5 bases). CDR1 and CDR2 from the germline V gene are MDHEN and SYDVKM. V lost 5 bases to trimming and J lost 7 bases, with 22 bases between them. CDR3 length: 16 residues. CDR3 sequence: CASSGTHTAGYYTQYF. The CDR3 bases are TGTGCCAGCAGTGGAACCCATACGGCAGGGTACTATACGCAGTATTTT.

This clone has a single count. This rearrangement joins TRBV30 to TRBJ2-7, with a tentative D call TRBD2 (6 bases). The V and J ends lost 0 bases and 2 bases respectively, with 8 bases between them. The CDR3 covers 13 residues. Germline values: CDR1 GTSNPN, CDR2 SVGIG (reference sequence). Here the CDR3 reads CAWSVASAYEQYF. Here the CDR3 DNA reads TGTGCCTGGAGTGTCGCTAGCGCCTACGAGCAGTACTTC.

CDR3 residues: CASSLGTSGSSYEQYF. DNA of the CDR3: TGTGCCAGCAGCTTAGGGACTAGCGGGAGCTCCTACGAGCAGTACTTC. V usage is TRBV7-3 and J usage is TRBJ2-7, with 14 nucleotides matching TRBD2. V shed 2 bases and J 0 bases; nucleotides not matched to a gene: 0. The CDR3 consists of 16 residues. Germline-derived CDR1 and CDR2 are SGHTA and FQGTGA. Using reference TRBV7-3 and TRBJ2-7 for the parts outside the CDR3, the full variable domain is GAGVSQTPSNKVTEKGKYVELRCDPISGHTALYWYRQSLGQGPEFLIYFQGTGAADDSGLPNDRFFAVRPEGSVSTLKIQRTERGDSAVYLCASSLGTSGSSYEQYFGPGTRLTVT.

This chain connects TRBV11-3 to TRBJ2-5; 8 nucleotides line up with TRBD2. From germline, CDR1 is SGHNT and CDR2 YENEEA. The length of the CDR3 is 16 residues. V lost 1 base, J lost 2 bases, and 6 bases stayed unmatched. CDR3 loop: CASSLGVAGFQETQYF. The CDR3 coding sequence is TGTGCCAGCAGCTTAGGGGTAGCGGGATTTCAAGAGACCCAGTACTTC.

This clone was counted between two and nine times. The gene calls are TRBV28 and TRBJ2-4; tentative D call: TRBD2 (7 bases). Germline CDR1 MDHEN, CDR2 SYDVKM. The ends were cut back, 6 bases at V and 2 bases at J, with 14 bases in the middle. This CDR3 spans 15 amino acids. The CDR3 nucleotides read TGTGCCAGCAGCCAAAGGGGGGGGTCCAAAAACATTCAGTACTTC. Residues: CASSQRGGSKNIQYF.

This clone appeared a single time. The chain employs TRBV5-1 and TRBJ1-3, with D perhaps TRBD1 (5 bases). Germline CDR1 SGHRS, CDR2 YFSETQ. CDR3 length: 14 residues. V lost 3 bases and J lost 4, with 11 bases in between. The DNA of the CDR3 is TGCGCCAGCAGCTCCCGGGGGGACGGAAACACCATATATTTT. This codes for CASSSRGDGNTIYF.

J is TRBJ1-2 and V is TRBV30, with TRBD1 matching 10 bases. The CDR3 sequence is 12 residues long. V was clipped by 2 bases and J by 8 bases; unmatched bases: 2. Germline CDR1 and CDR2: GTSNPN and SVGIG (reference sequence). The CDR3 loop reads CAWSRDRGGYTF. The CDR3 nucleotides are TGTGCCTGGAGTAGGGACAGGGGCGGCTACACCTTC.

For the CDR3, the DNA is TGTGCCAGCAGACCCGACAGGACTCACTACGAGCAGTACTTC. It yields the protein CASRPDRTHYEQYF. V gene TRBV7-2 combines with J gene TRBJ2-7, with D possibly being TRBD1 (6 bases). Germline loops: CDR1 SGHTA, CDR2 FQGNSA. Trimming left V 6 bases short and J 3 bases short, with 15 bases between. The CDR3 runs 14 residues.

This clone showed up just once. The chain combines TRBV27 with TRBJ2-6, with 8 bases matching TRBD1. Trimming at V came to 8 bases and at J to 0 bases, leaving 6 bases not matched to a gene. The germline V gene encodes CDR1 MNHEY and CDR2 SMNVEV (reference sequence). The CDR3 is 16 residues long. DNA for the CDR3: TGTGCCAGCCGGGACAGGCAAAGCTCTGGGGCCAACGTCCTGACTTTC. It codes for CASRDRQSSGANVLTF.

V usage is TRBV9 and J usage is TRBJ2-1, with D tentatively TRBD1 (6 bases). V lost 1 base and J 4 bases, leaving 12 bases between the germline ends. Germline loops: CDR1 SGDLS, CDR2 YYNGEE. The CDR3 is made up of 15 amino acids. CDR3 protein: CASSVRQGRYNEQFF. For the CDR3, the DNA is TGTGCCAGCAGCGTACGCCAGGGGAGATACAATGAGCAGTTCTTC.

The chain links TRBV18 to TRBJ2-5, with 9 bases fitting TRBD2. V shed 5 bases, J shed 4 bases, and the junction held 11 bases outside the gene matches. The germline CDR1 and CDR2 sequences are KGHSH and LQKENI. The CDR3 length is 16 residues. CDR3 coding DNA: TGTGCCAGCTCAACCCAGGATAGCGGGAGAACAGAGACCCAGTACTTC. Residues: CASSTQDSGRTETQYF.

This rearrangement joins TRBV5-8 to TRBJ2-7, with TRBD1 identical over 10 bases. V was clipped by 2 bases and J by 5 bases; unmatched bases: 4. This CDR3 has 14 residues. Germline V gives CDR1 SGHTS, CDR2 YDEGEE. The CDR3 DNA reads as TGTGCCAGCAGCTTTAGACAGGGGGCCCACGAGCAGTACTTC. As protein: CASSFRQGAHEQYF. The entire variable domain, with the rest obtained from reference TRBV5-8 and TRBJ2-7, is as follows: EAGVTQSPTHLIKTRGQQATLRCSPISGHTSVYWYQQALGLGLQFLLWYDEGEERNRGNFPPRFSGRQFPNYSSELNVNALELEDSALYLCASSFRQGAHEQYFGPGTRLTVT.

DNA for the CDR3: TGTGCCAGCAGCTCCACGGGACAGAATGAAAAACTGTTTTTT. Its protein product is CASSSTGQNEKLFF. The chain employs TRBV5-4 and TRBJ1-4, with TRBD1 matching over 7 bases. After removal of 3 bases from V and 5 bases from J, the junction contained 4 bases not matched to a gene. Germline CDR1 reads SGHNT; CDR2 reads YYREEE (reference sequence). The CDR3 has 14 amino acids.

J is TRBJ2-3 and V is TRBV7-2; no clear D gene. V was cut by 5 bases and J by 3 bases, with 6 bases left in between. The CDR3 is 12 residues long. Germline CDR1 SGHTA, CDR2 FQGNSA. This CDR3 reads CASSRITDTQYF. CDR3 DNA: TGTGCCAGCAGCCGGATAACAGATACGCAGTATTTT.

The V gene is TRBV5-1, the J gene TRBJ2-7, with TRBD2 matching over 9 bases. The CDR3 length is 18 residues. CDR1 is SGHRS and CDR2 is YFSETQ in the germline V gene. V dropped 0 bases and J dropped 0; count of bases not matched to a gene: 10. CDR3 in amino acids: CASSLAKASGIRSYEQYF. The CDR3 bases are TGCGCCAGCAGCTTGGCCAAGGCTAGCGGGATACGCTCCTACGAGCAGTACTTC.

The chain uses TRBV9 and TRBJ2-5; a possible D gene is TRBD2 (6 bases). The CDR3 runs 12 residues. CDR1 is SGDLS, CDR2 YYNGEE, per germline. V lost 3 bases and J 5 bases, leaving 8 bases between the germline ends. This chain's CDR3 is CASSGGGETQYF. In nucleotides, the CDR3 is TGTGCCAGCAGCGGAGGAGGGGAGACCCAGTACTTC.

This rearrangement joins TRBV7-3 to TRBJ2-6, with unresolved D. V was shortened by 3 bases and J by 4 bases, with 10 bases between the two germline ends. CDR1 is SGHTA and CDR2 is FQGTGA in the germline V gene. This CDR3 contains 15 residues. Here the CDR3 DNA reads TGTGCCAGCAGCTTTTCTACGCCCGGGGCCAACGTCCTGACTTTC. Amino acids: CASSFSTPGANVLTF.